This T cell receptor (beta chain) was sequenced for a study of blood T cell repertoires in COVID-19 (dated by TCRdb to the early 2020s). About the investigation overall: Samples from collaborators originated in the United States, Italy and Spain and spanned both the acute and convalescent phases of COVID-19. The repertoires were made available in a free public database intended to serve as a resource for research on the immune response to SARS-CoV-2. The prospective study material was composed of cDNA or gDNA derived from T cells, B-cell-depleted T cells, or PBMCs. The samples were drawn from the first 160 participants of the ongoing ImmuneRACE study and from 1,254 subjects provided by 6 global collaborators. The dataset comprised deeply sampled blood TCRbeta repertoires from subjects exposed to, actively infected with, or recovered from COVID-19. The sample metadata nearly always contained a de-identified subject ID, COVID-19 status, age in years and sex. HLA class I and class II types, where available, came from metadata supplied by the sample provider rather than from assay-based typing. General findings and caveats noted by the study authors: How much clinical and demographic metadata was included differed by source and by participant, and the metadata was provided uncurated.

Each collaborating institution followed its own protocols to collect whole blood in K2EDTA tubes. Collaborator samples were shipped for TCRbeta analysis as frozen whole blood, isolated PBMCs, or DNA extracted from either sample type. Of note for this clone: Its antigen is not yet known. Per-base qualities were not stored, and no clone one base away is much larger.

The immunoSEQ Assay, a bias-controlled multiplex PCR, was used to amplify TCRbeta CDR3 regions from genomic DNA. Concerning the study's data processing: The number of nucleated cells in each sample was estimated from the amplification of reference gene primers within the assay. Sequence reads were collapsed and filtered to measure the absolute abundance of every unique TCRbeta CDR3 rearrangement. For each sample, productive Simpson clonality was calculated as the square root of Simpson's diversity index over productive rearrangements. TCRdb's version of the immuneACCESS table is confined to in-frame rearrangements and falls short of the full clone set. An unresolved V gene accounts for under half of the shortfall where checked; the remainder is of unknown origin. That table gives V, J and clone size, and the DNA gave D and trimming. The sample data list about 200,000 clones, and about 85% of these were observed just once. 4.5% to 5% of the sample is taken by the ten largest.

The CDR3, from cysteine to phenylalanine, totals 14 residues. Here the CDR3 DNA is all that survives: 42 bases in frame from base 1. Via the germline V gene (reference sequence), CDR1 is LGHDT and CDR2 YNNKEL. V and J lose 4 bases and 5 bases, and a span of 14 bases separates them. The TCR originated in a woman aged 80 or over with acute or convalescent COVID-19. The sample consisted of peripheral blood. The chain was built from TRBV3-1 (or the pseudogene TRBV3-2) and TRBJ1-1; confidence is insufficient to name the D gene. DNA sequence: TGTGCCAGCAGCCTCCTCGCGAGGGATACTGAAGCTTTCTTT. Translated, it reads CASSLLARDTEAFF.